A single sample gave rise to the 13 T cell receptor beta chains below, sequenced in a study of immune heterogeneity within non-small cell lung tumors (dated by TCRdb to 2017 to 2018). Genomic DNA was extracted from bulk tumor tissue and used as the TCR template, and approximately 600 ng gDNA was amplified per sample. During surgery, multiple biopsies were taken from each primary tumor, with sampling sites spaced as far apart as possible within the tumor mass. The study cohort was described as untreated, and the patients were newly diagnosed NSCLC cases having curative surgery. For sequencing, a HiSeq X Ten was employed. A multiplex PCR system amplified the TCR beta CDR3 region, with a first 10-cycle round using 32 V-gene forward and 13 J-gene reverse primers. TCRdb reprocessing: public reads trimmed at Q25 with fastp, clones called with MiXCR, in-frame beta chains kept. Each CDR3 protein appears once, grouped with its most common genes and DNA. Recorded for this sample are 7,000 to 9,000 distinct CDR3 sequences; around 21% of them occurred a single time. The ten largest clones represent nearly 15% of the sample.

The material sequenced was lung tumor tissue. The receptor source for this set is a man aged 55 to 69 with non-small cell lung cancer.

At least ten counts were recorded for this clonotype. The chain joins TRBV18 to TRBJ2-6, with D hard to call. The CDR3 totals 15 residues. Germline values: CDR1 KGHSH, CDR2 LQKENI. V lost 0 bases to trimming and J lost 0 bases, with 3 bases between them. Here the CDR3 DNA reads TGTGCCAGCTCACCACCGAGCTCTGGGGCCAACGTCCTGACTTTC. This gives the protein CASSPPSSGANVLTF.

This clonotype has just one count. J is TRBJ2-5 and V is TRBV7-6; D is uncertain. CDR1 and CDR2 (germline): SGHVS, FNYEAQ. V was trimmed by 4 bases and J by 2 bases, leaving 17 bases between them. The CDR3 spans 16 residues. The CDR3 protein is CASSSLGDSPQETQYF. The CDR3 coding sequence is TGTGCCAGCAGCTCACTTGGGGATTCCCCACAAGAGACCCAGTACTTC.

This clonotype is deemed medium-sized. This sequence joins TRBV2 and TRBJ2-6; D gene ambiguous. There are 17 residues in the CDR3. CDR1 is SNHLY and CDR2 is FYNNEI in the germline V gene. V gave up 0 bases and J gave up 2 bases, with 11 bases separating them. The CDR3 bases are TGTGCCAGCAGTGAAGCGCTTTGGGTGGCTGGGGCCAACGTCCTGACTTTC. This gives the protein CASSEALWVAGANVLTF.

This clonotype was detected many times. The V gene is TRBV11-2, the J gene TRBJ1-1; 7 nucleotides agree with TRBD1. Unmatched junction bases numbered 9, after V lost 1 base and J lost 1 base. CDR1 and CDR2 (germline): SGHAT, FQNNGV. The CDR3 is 17 amino acids. CDR3 in amino acids: CASSLVYEGAWNTEAFF. Here the CDR3 DNA reads TGTGCCAGCAGCTTAGTATACGAGGGGGCATGGAACACTGAAGCTTTCTTT.

With regard to this clonotype: It may be a read error: a sequence one base away is much more abundant. This chain links TRBV28 with TRBJ2-5, with D perhaps matching TRBD2 (6 bases). CDR3 length: 15 residues. V dropped 7 bases and J dropped 5 bases, with 20 bases sitting between them. CDR1 is MDHEN and CDR2 is SYDVKM in the germline V gene. This CDR3 reads CASTFLSAGRETQYF. The CDR3 DNA reads TGTGCCAGCACTTTCTTGTCAGCGGGCAGGGAGACCCAGTACTTC.

This clonotype is deemed medium-sized (0.01 to 0.1%). The genes are TRBV6-1 and TRBJ1-2, with D unresolved. The germline V and J ends were trimmed by 2 bases and 8 bases, with 6 bases remaining between them. This CDR3 has 11 residues. Germline CDR1 is MNHNS and CDR2 is SASEGT. As DNA, the CDR3 is TGTGCCAGCAGTGAATTGGGGGGCTACACCTTC. This encodes CASSELGGYTF.

On this clonotype itself: Since a much larger clone is just one base distant, this may be a read error. The chain couples TRBV3-1 to TRBJ1-2; possibly TRBD1 for D (5 bases). V dropped 2 bases and J dropped 5 bases, with 9 bases sitting between them. The CDR3 totals 13 residues. The germline V gene has CDR1 LGHDT and CDR2 YNNKEL (reference sequence). The CDR3 region has the DNA TGTGCCAGCAGCCAACAACAGGAGTATGGCTACACCTTC. The encoded protein is CASSQQQEYGYTF.

On this clonotype: This could be a read error, since a much larger clone is one nucleotide away. This sequence joins TRBV7-7 and TRBJ2-2, with D unresolved. CDR1 and CDR2 from the germline V gene are SSHAT and FNYEAQ (reference sequence). The CDR3 contains 14 residues. The chain's CDR3 is CASSLGDLTGELFF. In nucleotides, the CDR3 is TGTGCTAGCAGCTTAGGTGATTTGACCGGGGAGCTGTTTTTT. Combining the CDR3 with reference TRBV7-7 and TRBJ2-2 gives the whole variable domain GAGVSQSPRYKVTKRGQDVTLRCDPISSHATLYWYQQALGQGPEFLTYFNYEAQPDKSGLPSDRFSAERPEGSISTLTIQRTEQRDSAMYRCASSLGDLTGELFFGEGSRLTVL.

This clonotype was counted a single time. The chain joins TRBV10-2 to TRBJ2-5; TRBD2 matches 7 bases. CDR1 and CDR2 from the germline V gene are WSHSY and SAAADI. Losses at the gene ends were 7 bases for V and 2 bases for J; bases not matched to a gene: 25. This CDR3 has 20 amino acids. Here the CDR3 DNA reads TGCGCCAGCACTTGGGACTGGCGGGAGCCCGCGGGCTACAAACAAGAGACCCAGTACTTC. Encoded protein: CASTWDWREPAGYKQETQYF.

The chain recombines TRBV7-3 with TRBJ1-2; D is undetermined. The ends were cut back, 4 bases at V and 6 bases at J, with 9 bases in the middle. The germline V gene has CDR1 SGHTA and CDR2 FQGTGA. The CDR3 spans 12 residues. Here the CDR3 DNA reads TGTGCCAGCAGCTGGGAGGTGCATGGCTACACCTTC. It is translated as CASSWEVHGYTF.

CDR3 amino acids: CASSLGVWGASYNEQFF. DNA of the CDR3: TGTGCCAGCAGCTTAGGGGTGTGGGGGGCTTCCTACAATGAGCAGTTCTTC. The J gene is TRBJ2-1, the V gene TRBV7-6, with D possibly called TRBD1 or TRBD2 (6 bases each). Germline V gene data show CDR1 as SGHVS and CDR2 as FNYEAQ. This CDR3 region has 17 residues. Trimming stripped 1 base from V and 1 base from J, with 14 bases between.

In regard to this clonotype: One base away lies a much larger clone, so this may be a sequencing read error. This rearrangement joins TRBV3-1 to TRBJ2-5; a weak D match, TRBD1 (5 bases). CDR1 is LGHDT and CDR2 is YNNKEL in the germline V gene (reference sequence). This CDR3 is 14 amino acids long. The CDR3 reads CASNQGAGFETQYF. The CDR3 coding sequence is TGTGCCAGCAACCAAGGGGCTGGCTTCGAGACCCAGTACTTC.

At least ten counts were recorded for this clonotype. The chain links TRBV18 to TRBJ2-7; D perhaps matches TRBD2 (6 bases). The CDR3 covers 13 residues. Germline V gives CDR1 KGHSH, CDR2 LQKENI. Trimming cost V 3 bases and J 5 bases, with 11 bases left between them. The CDR3 DNA sequence: TGTGCCAGCTCACCTTCAACGGGGGACGAGCAGTACTTC. The encoded protein is CASSPSTGDEQYF.